This T cell receptor beta chain was documented in a study of T cell responses to AZD1222 COVID-19 vaccine. Study-wide findings and caveats: Spike-specific TCR breadth and depth went up after people got two AZD1222 doses. Spike was spanned by vaccine-associated CD4 TCRs, which were dominant at 160-218 and 743-854. Repertoire collection took place solely once the T cell response had peaked.

The data were produced by immunoSEQ multiplex PCR, yet TCRdb's version contains in-frame clones alone and is incomplete. The data contain some 130,000 clones, 85% to 95% of them singletons. Worth noting for this clone: Its antigen remains unknown.

With V trimmed by 2 bases and J by 7 bases, 12 bases remained unmatched. Looked up from germline, CDR1 is PRHDT and CDR2 is FYEKMQ (reference sequence). The CDR3 totals 18 residues. The rearrangement links TRBV13 to TRBJ2-1; 12 positions agree with TRBD2. Sequencing was performed on peripheral blood, taken on day 0 of AZD1222 vaccination. The receptor's source is an adult in good health. The CDR3 coding sequence is TGTGCCAGCAGCTTATTGGGGCCGACTAGCGGGAGTGGGAATGAGCAGTTCTTC. It is translated as CASSLLGPTSGSGNEQFF.